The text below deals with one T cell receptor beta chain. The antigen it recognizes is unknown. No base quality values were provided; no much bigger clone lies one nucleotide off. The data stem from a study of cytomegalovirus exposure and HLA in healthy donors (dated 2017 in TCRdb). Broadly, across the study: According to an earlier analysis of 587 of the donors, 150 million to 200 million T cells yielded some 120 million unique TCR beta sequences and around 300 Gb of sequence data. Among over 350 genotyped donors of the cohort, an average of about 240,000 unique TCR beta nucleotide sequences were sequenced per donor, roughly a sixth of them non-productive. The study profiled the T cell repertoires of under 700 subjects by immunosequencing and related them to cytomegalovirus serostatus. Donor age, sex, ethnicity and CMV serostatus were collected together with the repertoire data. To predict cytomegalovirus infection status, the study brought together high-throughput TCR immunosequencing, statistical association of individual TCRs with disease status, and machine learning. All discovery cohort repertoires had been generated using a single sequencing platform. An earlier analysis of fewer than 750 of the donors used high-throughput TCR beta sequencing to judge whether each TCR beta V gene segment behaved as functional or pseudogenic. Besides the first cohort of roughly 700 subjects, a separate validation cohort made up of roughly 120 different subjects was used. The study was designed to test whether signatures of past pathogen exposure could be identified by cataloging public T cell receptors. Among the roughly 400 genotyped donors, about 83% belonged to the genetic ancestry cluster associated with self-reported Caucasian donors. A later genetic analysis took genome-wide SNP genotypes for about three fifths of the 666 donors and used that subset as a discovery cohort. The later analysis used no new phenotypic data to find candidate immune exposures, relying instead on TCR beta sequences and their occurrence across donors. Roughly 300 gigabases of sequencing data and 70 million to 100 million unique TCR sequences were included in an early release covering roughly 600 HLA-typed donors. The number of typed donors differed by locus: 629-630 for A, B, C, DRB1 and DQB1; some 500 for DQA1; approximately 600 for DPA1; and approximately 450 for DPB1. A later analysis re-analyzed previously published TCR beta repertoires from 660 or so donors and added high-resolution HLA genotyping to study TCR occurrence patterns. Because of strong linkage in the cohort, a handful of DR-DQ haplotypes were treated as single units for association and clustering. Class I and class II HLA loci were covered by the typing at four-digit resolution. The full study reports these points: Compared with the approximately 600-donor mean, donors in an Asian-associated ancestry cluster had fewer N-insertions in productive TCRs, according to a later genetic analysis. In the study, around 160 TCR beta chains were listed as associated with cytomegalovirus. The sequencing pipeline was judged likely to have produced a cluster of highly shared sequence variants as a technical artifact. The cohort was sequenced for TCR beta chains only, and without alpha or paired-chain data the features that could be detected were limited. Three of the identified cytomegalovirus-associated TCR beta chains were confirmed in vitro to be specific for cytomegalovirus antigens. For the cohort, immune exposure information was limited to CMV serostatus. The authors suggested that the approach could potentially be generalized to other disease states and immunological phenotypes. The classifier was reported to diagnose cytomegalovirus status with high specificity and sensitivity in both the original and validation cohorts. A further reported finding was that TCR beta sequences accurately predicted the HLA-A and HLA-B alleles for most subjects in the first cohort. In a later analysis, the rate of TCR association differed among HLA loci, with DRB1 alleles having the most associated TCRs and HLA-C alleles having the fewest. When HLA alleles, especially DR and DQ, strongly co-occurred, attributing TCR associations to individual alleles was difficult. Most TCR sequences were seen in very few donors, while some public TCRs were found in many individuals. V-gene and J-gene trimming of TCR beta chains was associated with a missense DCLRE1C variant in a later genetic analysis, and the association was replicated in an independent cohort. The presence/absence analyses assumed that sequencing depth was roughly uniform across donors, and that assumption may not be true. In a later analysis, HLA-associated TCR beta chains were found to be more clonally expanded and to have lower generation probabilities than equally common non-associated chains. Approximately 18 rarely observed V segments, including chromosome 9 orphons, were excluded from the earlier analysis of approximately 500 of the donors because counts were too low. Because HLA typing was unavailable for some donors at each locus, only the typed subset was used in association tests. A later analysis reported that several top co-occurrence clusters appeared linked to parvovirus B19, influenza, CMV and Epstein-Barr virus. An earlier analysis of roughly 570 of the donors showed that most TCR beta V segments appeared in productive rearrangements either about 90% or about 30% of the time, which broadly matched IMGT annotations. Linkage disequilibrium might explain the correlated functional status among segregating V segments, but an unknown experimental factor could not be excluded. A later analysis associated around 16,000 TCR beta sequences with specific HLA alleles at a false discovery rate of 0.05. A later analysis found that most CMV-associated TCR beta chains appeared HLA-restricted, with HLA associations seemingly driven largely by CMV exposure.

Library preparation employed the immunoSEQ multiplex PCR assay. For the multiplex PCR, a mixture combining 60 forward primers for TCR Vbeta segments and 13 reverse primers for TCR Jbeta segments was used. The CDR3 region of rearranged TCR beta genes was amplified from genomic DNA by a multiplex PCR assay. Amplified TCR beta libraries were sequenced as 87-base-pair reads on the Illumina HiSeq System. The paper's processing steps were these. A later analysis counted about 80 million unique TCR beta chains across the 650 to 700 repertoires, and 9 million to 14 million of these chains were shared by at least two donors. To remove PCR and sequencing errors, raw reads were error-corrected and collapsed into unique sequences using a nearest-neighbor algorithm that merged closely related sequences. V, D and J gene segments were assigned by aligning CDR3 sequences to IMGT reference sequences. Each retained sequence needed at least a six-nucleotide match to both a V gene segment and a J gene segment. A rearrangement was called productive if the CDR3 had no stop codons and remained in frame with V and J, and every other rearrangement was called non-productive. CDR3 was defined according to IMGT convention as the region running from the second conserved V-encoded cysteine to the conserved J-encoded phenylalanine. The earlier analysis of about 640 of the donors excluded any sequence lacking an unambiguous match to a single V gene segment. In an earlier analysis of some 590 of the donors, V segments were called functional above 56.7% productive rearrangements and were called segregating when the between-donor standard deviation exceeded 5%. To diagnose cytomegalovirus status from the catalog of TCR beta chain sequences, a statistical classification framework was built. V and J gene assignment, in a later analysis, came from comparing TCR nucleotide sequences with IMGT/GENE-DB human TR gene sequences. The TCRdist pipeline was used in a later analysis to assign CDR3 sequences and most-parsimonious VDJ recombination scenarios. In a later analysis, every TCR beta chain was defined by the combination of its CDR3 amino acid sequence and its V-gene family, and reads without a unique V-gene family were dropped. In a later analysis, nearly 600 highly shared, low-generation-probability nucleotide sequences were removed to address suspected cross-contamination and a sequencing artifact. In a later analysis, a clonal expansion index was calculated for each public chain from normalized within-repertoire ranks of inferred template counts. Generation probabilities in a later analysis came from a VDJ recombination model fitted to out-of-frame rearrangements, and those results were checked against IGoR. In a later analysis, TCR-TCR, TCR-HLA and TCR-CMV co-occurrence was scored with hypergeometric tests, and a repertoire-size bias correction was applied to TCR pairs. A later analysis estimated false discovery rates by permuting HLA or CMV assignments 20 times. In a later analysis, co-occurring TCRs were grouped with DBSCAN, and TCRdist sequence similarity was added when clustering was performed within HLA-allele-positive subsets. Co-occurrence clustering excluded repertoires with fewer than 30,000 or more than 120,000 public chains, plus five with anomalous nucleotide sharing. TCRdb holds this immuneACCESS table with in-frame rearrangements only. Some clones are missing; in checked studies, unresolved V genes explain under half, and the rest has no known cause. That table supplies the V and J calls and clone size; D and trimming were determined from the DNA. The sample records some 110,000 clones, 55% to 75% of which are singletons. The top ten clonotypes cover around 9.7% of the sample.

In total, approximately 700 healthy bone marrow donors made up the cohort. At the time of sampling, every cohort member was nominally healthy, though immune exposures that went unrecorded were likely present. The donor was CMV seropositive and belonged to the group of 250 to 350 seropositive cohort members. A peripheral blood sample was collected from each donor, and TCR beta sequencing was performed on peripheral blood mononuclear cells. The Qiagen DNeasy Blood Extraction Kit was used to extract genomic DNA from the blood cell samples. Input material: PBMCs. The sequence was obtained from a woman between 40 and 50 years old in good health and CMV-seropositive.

In nucleotides, the sequence is TGCGCCAGCAGCCAAGATACCCGGAGCCCCTACAATGAGCAGTTCTTC. This encodes CASSQDTRSPYNEQFF. This chain joins TRBV4-3 to TRBJ2-1; no D gene is confidently identified. V is clipped by 0 bases and J by 2 bases, and the sequence between their germline boundaries is 11 bases long. From the cysteine through the phenylalanine, the CDR3 covers 16 amino acids. The sequence is cut down to CDR3 DNA, 48 bases in frame from base 1. CDR1 and CDR2 are drawn from the germline V gene: LGHNA, YSLEER.